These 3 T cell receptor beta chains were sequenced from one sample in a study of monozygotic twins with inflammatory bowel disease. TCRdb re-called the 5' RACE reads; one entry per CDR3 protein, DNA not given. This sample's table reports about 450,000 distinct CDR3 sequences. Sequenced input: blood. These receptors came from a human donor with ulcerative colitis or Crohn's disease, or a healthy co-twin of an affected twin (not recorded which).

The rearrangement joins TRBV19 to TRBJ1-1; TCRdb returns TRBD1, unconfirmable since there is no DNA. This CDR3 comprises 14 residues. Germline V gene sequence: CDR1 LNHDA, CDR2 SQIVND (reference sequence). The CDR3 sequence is CASSMGTGTAEAFF. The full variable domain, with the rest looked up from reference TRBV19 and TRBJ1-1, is DGGITQSPKYLFRKEGQNVTLSCEQNLNHDAMYWYRQDPGQGLRLIYYSQIVNDFQKGDIAEGYSVSREKKESFPLTVTSAQKNPTAFYLCASSMGTGTAEAFFGQGTRLTVV.

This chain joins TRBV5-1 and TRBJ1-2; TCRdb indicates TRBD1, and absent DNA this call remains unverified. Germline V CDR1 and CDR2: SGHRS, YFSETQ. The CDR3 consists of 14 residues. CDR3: CASSLDRPLYGYTF.

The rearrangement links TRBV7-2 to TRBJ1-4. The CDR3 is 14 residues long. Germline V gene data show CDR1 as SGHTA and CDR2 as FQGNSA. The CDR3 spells CASSLDGTNEKLFF.